This entry lists 28 T cell receptor beta chains sequenced from one sample in a study of cytomegalovirus exposure and HLA in healthy donors. Primers: 60 Vbeta forward and 13 Jbeta reverse. TCRdb's copy holds only in-frame clones and misses some; the assay was immunoSEQ multiplex PCR. The data contain some 160,000 clones, over 75% of them singletons. The sample was PBMCs. All receptors derive from a man aged 50 to 60 in good health and CMV-seropositive.

The chain is built from TRBV19 and TRBJ1-1, with TRBD1 identical over 7 bases. The CDR3 is 13 amino acids. The germline CDR1 and CDR2 sequences are LNHDA and SQIVND (reference sequence). The trim removed 3 bases at V and 11 bases at J, leaving 9 bases unmatched. CDR3 in amino acids: CASSMGTHRGAFF. CDR3 bases: TGTGCCAGTAGTATGGGGACCCACAGGGGCGCTTTCTTT.

The chain links TRBV6-5 to TRBJ2-5; unclear D gene. Germline V gene data show CDR1 as MNHEY and CDR2 as SVGAGI. Trimming shortened V by 6 bases and J by 1 base, and 9 bases separated the two germline ends. The CDR3 contains 13 residues. The CDR3 DNA is TGTGCCAGCAGGGTGTCGGGCCAAGAGACCCAGTACTTC. It yields the protein CASRVSGQETQYF.

The chain's CDR3 is CASSGLAGDRDTQYF. The CDR3 DNA sequence: TGTGCCAGCAGCGGACTAGCGGGGGATAGAGATACGCAGTATTTT. The chain joins TRBV2 to TRBJ2-3, with 13 bases aligning to TRBD2. V dropped 6 bases and J dropped 5; count of bases not matched to a gene: 5. CDR3 size: 15 residues. The V gene's germline CDR1 is SNHLY and CDR2 FYNNEI. The full variable domain, with the rest looked up from reference TRBV2 and TRBJ2-3, is EPEVTQTPSHQVTQMGQEVILRCVPISNHLYFYWYRQILGQKVEFLVSFYNNEISEKSEIFDDQFSVERPDGSNFTLKIRSTKLEDSAMYFCASSGLAGDRDTQYFGPGTRLTVL.

CDR3 region: CASSLGSGGDEQFF. CDR3 DNA sequence: TGTGCCAGCAGCTTAGGGAGCGGGGGGGATGAGCAGTTCTTC. This sequence joins TRBV11-2 and TRBJ2-1; 10 bases are a match to TRBD2. Germline CDR1 SGHAT, CDR2 FQNNGV. The CDR3 totals 14 residues. The junction had 2 bases not matched to a gene; V was cut back by 1 base and J by 8 bases.

This rearrangement joins TRBV9 to TRBJ1-2; no definite D call. Trimming cost V 0 bases and J 8 bases, with 14 bases left between them. The CDR3 runs to 14 residues. Germline V gene lookup returns CDR1 SGDLS and CDR2 YYNGEE. The CDR3 DNA reads TGTGCCAGCAGCGTAGTAGGAGACTCGAGGGGCTACACCTTC. This gives the protein CASSVVGDSRGYTF.

The chain joins TRBV6-5 to TRBJ2-4; 9 nucleotides agree with TRBD2. Germline lookup yields CDR1 MNHEY and CDR2 SVGAGI. V trimming: 0 bases; J trimming: 6 bases; junction bases outside the gene matches: 6. The CDR3 sequence is 16 residues long. CDR3 protein: CASSYSIGGRGNIQYF. The CDR3 DNA reads TGTGCCAGCAGTTACTCGATTGGCGGGAGGGGAAACATTCAGTACTTC.

The gene calls are TRBV5-4 and TRBJ2-1; D remains ambiguous. The length of the CDR3 is 12 residues. Trimming stripped 0 bases from V and 5 bases from J, with 3 bases between. CDR1 SGHNT and CDR2 YYREEE come from the germline V gene (reference sequence). CDR3 sequence (DNA): TGTGCCAGCAGCTTGGGTAACAATGAGCAGTTCTTC. Translating gives CASSLGNNEQFF.

V and J are TRBV30 and TRBJ2-2; weak D call: TRBD2 (6 bases). Germline V gene lookup returns CDR1 GTSNPN and CDR2 SVGIG (reference sequence). V was shortened by 2 bases and J by 7 bases, with 14 bases between the two germline ends. The CDR3 consists of 14 residues. The CDR3 spells CAWSLSRGVGELFF. CDR3 in DNA: TGTGCCTGGAGTCTCTCCCGCGGGGTCGGGGAGCTGTTTTTT.

CDR3 amino acids: CASSPSGQGSRGEKLFF. The CDR3 nucleotides are TGTGCCAGCAGCCCTTCAGGACAGGGGAGTCGTGGAGAAAAACTGTTTTTT. This chain connects TRBV9 to TRBJ1-4; 9 nucleotides align to TRBD1. The trim removed 4 bases at V and 8 bases at J, leaving 15 bases unmatched. CDR1 is SGDLS and CDR2 is YYNGEE in the germline V gene. The CDR3 extends over 17 amino acids. Filled out from reference TRBV9 and TRBJ1-4, the complete variable domain reads DSGVTQTPKHLITATGQRVTLRCSPRSGDLSVYWYQQSLDQGLQFLIQYYNGEERAKGNILERFSAQQFPDLHSELNLSSLELGDSALYFCASSPSGQGSRGEKLFFGSGTQLSVL.

This rearrangement joins TRBV6-6 to TRBJ1-1, with 7 bases matching TRBD1. Per germline, CDR1 MNHNY and CDR2 SVGAGI (reference sequence). The CDR3 sequence is 14 residues long. Losses at the gene ends were 6 bases for V and 0 bases for J; bases not matched to a gene: 4. Here the CDR3 DNA reads TGTGCCAGCAGGCTTACAGGGGTGAACACTGAAGCTTTCTTT. It codes for CASRLTGVNTEAFF.

The chain uses TRBV5-4 and TRBJ2-3, with 11 bases that match TRBD2. CDR1 and CDR2 (germline): SGHNT, YYREEE (reference sequence). The CDR3 runs to 18 residues. V dropped 2 bases and J dropped 2; count of bases not matched to a gene: 10. This chain's CDR3 is CASSFANLAGGPTDTQYF. The CDR3 DNA follows: TGTGCCAGCAGCTTTGCGAACCTAGCGGGAGGTCCCACAGATACGCAGTATTTT.

The genes are TRBV11-2 and TRBJ1-1; maybe TRBD1 (6 bases). CDR3 length: 15 residues. From germline, CDR1 is SGHAT and CDR2 FQNNGV. The V gene lost 3 bases and the J gene lost 4 bases, with 15 bases spanning the gap. CDR3 amino acids: CASSLAKQGSTEAFF. The DNA of the CDR3 is TGTGCCAGCAGCTTGGCTAAACAGGGAAGCACTGAAGCTTTCTTT.

The chain has TRBV7-3 and TRBJ2-1; TRBD2 matches at 10 bases. Germline loops: CDR1 SGHTA, CDR2 FQGTGA. The CDR3 is made up of 15 amino acids. Trimming at V came to 5 bases and at J to 4 bases, leaving 5 bases not matched to a gene. The CDR3 region is CASSTGLAVYNEQFF. The CDR3 nucleotides are TGTGCCAGCAGCACTGGACTAGCGGTTTACAATGAGCAGTTCTTC.

This clone was observed a handful of times. The chain employs TRBV5-1 and TRBJ2-7, with D maybe TRBD2 (5 bases). Looked up from germline, CDR1 is SGHRS and CDR2 is YFSETQ. V was clipped by 2 bases and J by 6 bases, with 6 bases between them. The CDR3 runs to 11 residues. The CDR3 DNA reads as TGCGCCAGCAGCTTTGAGGGCGAGCAGTACTTC. This sequence encodes CASSFEGEQYF.

V is TRBV5-8 and J is TRBJ1-5; D is possibly TRBD1 (6 bases). This CDR3 is 15 amino acids long. Germline V gives CDR1 SGHTS, CDR2 YDEGEE. Trimming removed 4 bases from V and 0 bases from J, with 11 bases in between. CDR3 amino acids: CASSVQGRSNQPQHF. In DNA, the CDR3 is TGTGCCAGCAGCGTACAGGGCCGTAGCAATCAGCCCCAGCATTTT.

This chain links TRBV7-3 with TRBJ2-1; tentative D call: TRBD1 (6 bases). The CDR3 is 15 amino acids. Between the trimmed V and J ends, which lost 5 bases and 0 bases, there was a span of 11 bases. CDR1 and CDR2 (germline): SGHTA, FQGTGA. CDR3 sequence (DNA): TGTGCCAGCAGCAGCAGGGGCTCCTCCTACAATGAGCAGTTCTTC. This translates into CASSSRGSSYNEQFF.

The rearrangement joins TRBV6-5 to TRBJ1-5, with no clear D. This CDR3 is 13 amino acids long. Germline-derived CDR1 and CDR2 are MNHEY and SVGAGI. The V end was cut by 2 bases, the J end by 3 bases, with 5 bases between. CDR3 sequence (DNA): TGTGCCAGCAGTTACGGAGCCAATCAGCCCCAGCATTTT. Translation: CASSYGANQPQHF.

The chain is built from TRBV6-5 and TRBJ2-4; D is perhaps TRBD1 (5 bases). Germline V gene sequence: CDR1 MNHEY, CDR2 SVGAGI. V was pared by 4 bases and J by 6 bases, with 16 bases between. The CDR3 is made up of 15 amino acids. For the CDR3, the DNA is TGTGCCAGCAGTTTAGGGGCAGGGTTTCTAAACATTCAGTACTTC. Translating gives CASSLGAGFLNIQYF.

The chain recombines TRBV6-6 with TRBJ2-7; 8 bases agree with TRBD1. Germline V lookup: CDR1 MNHNY, CDR2 SVGAGI (reference sequence). V shed 6 bases and J 3 bases; nucleotides not matched to a gene: 13. This CDR3 has 16 residues. The CDR3 DNA is TGTGCCAGCAGCCCCGGGACAGGCGGGGACGTCTACGAGCAGTACTTC. Translation: CASSPGTGGDVYEQYF.

This sequence joins TRBV4-2 and TRBJ1-4; TRBD1 matches at 7 bases. The length of the CDR3 is 17 residues. Losses at the gene ends were 5 bases for V and 7 bases for J; bases not matched to a gene: 16. Germline V gene sequence: CDR1 LGHNA, CDR2 YNFKEQ. The CDR3 spells CASSVGGTGAIGEKLFF. As DNA, the CDR3 is TGTGCCAGCAGCGTAGGGGGCACAGGGGCTATAGGTGAAAAACTGTTTTTT.

The chain recombines TRBV19 with TRBJ2-7; TRBD2 aligns across 7 bases. The CDR3 extends over 15 amino acids. Per the germline V gene, CDR1 is LNHDA and CDR2 is SQIVND (reference sequence). V was pared by 2 bases and J by 2 bases, with 6 bases of the junction left unmatched. CDR3 protein: CASSIFGGSAYEQYF. The DNA of the CDR3 is TGTGCCAGTAGTATATTCGGCGGGAGCGCCTACGAGCAGTACTTC. Full variable domain (outside the CDR3, taken from reference TRBV19 and TRBJ2-7): DGGITQSPKYLFRKEGQNVTLSCEQNLNHDAMYWYRQDPGQGLRLIYYSQIVNDFQKGDIAEGYSVSREKKESFPLTVTSAQKNPTAFYLCASSIFGGSAYEQYFGPGTRLTVT.

This clone was found once. This sequence joins TRBV5-5 and TRBJ2-5; no clear D. CDR1 is SGHKS, CDR2 YYEKEE, per germline (reference sequence). The CDR3 has 16 amino acids. V lost 4 bases, J lost 1 base, and 17 bases lay in between. CDR3 sequence reads: CASSPTPVMVQETQYF. The CDR3 DNA reads TGTGCCAGCAGCCCCACTCCGGTCATGGTCCAAGAGACCCAGTACTTC. The whole variable domain, remainder taken from reference TRBV5-5 and TRBJ2-5, is DAGVTQSPTHLIKTRGQQVTLRCSPISGHKSVSWYQQVLGQGPQFIFQYYEKEERGRGNFPDRFSARQFPNYSSELNVNALLLGDSALYLCASSPTPVMVQETQYFGPGTRLLVL.

A word on this clone: The same CDR3 arises from other DNA sequences in this sample as well. J is TRBJ1-2 and V is TRBV6-5; D uncertain. V was trimmed by 6 bases and J by 0 bases, leaving 8 bases between them. Germline V lookup: CDR1 MNHEY, CDR2 SVGAGI. The CDR3 has 13 residues. The CDR3 is CASSKDSNYGYTF. In DNA form, the CDR3 reads TGTGCCAGCAGCAAAGACTCTAACTATGGCTACACCTTC.

This chain's CDR3 is CASRAGAGETQYF. The CDR3 DNA follows: TGTGCCAGCCGGGCGGGGGCAGGCGAGACCCAGTACTTC. The chain recombines TRBV6-5 with TRBJ2-5; D is possibly TRBD2 (7 bases). Germline V gene lookup returns CDR1 MNHEY and CDR2 SVGAGI. This CDR3 is built from 13 residues. V was shortened by 8 bases and J by 5 bases, with 15 bases between the two germline ends.

This chain uses TRBV28 with TRBJ1-5, with unresolved D. The germline V gene has CDR1 MDHEN and CDR2 SYDVKM. V shed 1 base and J shed 5 bases, with 12 bases lying between them. The CDR3 has 15 residues. The CDR3, as DNA: TGTGCCAGCAGTTTATTGGGCCATATTGATCAGCCCCAGCATTTT. Its translation: CASSLLGHIDQPQHF.

This chain uses TRBV4-1 with TRBJ2-5; D may be TRBD1 (6 bases). The CDR3 has 16 amino acids. CDR1 and CDR2 from the germline V gene are MGHRA and YSYEKL. Deletions cut 1 base from V and 5 bases from J, with 17 bases between. CDR3 protein: CASSQGDGGRRETQYF. The CDR3 nucleotides are TGCGCCAGCAGCCAAGGTGATGGGGGCCGTAGGGAGACCCAGTACTTC.

The V call is TRBV28, the J call TRBJ2-3; 9 nucleotides line up with TRBD2. V was clipped by 3 bases and J by 8 bases; unmatched bases: 9. Per germline, CDR1 MDHEN and CDR2 SYDVKM. The CDR3 runs to 15 residues. The CDR3 DNA reads as TGTGCCAGCAGTTTCTGGCGGGGGGGGACGGGTACGCAGTATTTT. This translates into CASSFWRGGTGTQYF.

V is TRBV7-6 and J is TRBJ2-2, with 9 bases aligning to TRBD2. The germline gives CDR1 SGHVS, CDR2 FNYEAQ. Trimming removed 5 bases from V and 2 bases from J; junction bases left unmatched: 6. There are 16 residues in the CDR3. The CDR3 sequence: CASSPTSGPNTGELFF. As DNA, the CDR3 is TGTGCCAGCAGCCCAACTAGCGGGCCCAACACCGGGGAGCTGTTTTTT.